This T cell receptor (beta chain) was identified in a study of Tregs in tolerant kidney transplant recipients. Unstimulated regulatory T cells (CD4+CD25+CD127-), CD4+CD25- non-regulatory cells, CD4 and CD8 cells were FACS-sorted from thawed PBMCs. There are 13 residues in the CDR3. Germline assignment: CDR1 LNHDA and CDR2 SQIVND (reference sequence). Trimming left V 9 bases short and J 3 bases short, with 15 bases between. Sequencing used immunoSEQ multiplex PCR; TCRdb keeps in-frame clones, though not all of them. The sample shows under 100,000 clones, more than 90% of them seen only once. Comments on this clone: Its antigen is not identified.

Overall study results and limits: The small number of patients limits these findings pending further validation. Biological reproducibility was not directly addressed, but technical replication error appeared minimal. The most relevant donor-specific Treg TCRbeta repertoire apparently came from expansion with activated donor B cells.

The sequenced sample consisted of CD8+ T cells from blood. The chain combines TRBV19 with TRBJ2-7, with D possibly being TRBD2 (6 bases). This clonotype originated in a human donor in good health. The CDR3 DNA sequence: TGTGCCAGCCGGCGGGACGGAAACTACGAGCAGTACTTC. It codes for CASRRDGNYEQYF. Full variable domain (missing parts from reference TRBV19 and TRBJ2-7): DGGITQSPKYLFRKEGQNVTLSCEQNLNHDAMYWYRQDPGQGLRLIYYSQIVNDFQKGDIAEGYSVSREKKESFPLTVTSAQKNPTAFYLCASRRDGNYEQYFGPGTRLTVT.